This TCR beta chain stems from a study of control samples from healthy donors and cancer patients. Germline CDR1 LGHNT, CDR2 FRNRAP. The CDR3 runs 16 residues. J was trimmed by 0 bases and V by 6 bases; bases with no gene match: 4. Only in-frame clones appear in the TCRdb table, and some are missing; sequencing was by immunoSEQ multiplex PCR. The profile shows over 70,000 clones, approximately 88% of them singletons. The chain uses TRBV12-5 and TRBJ1-6; 8 bases map to TRBD1. The sequenced sample was PBMCs. This TCR derives from a woman in her forties or fifties with colorectal cancer. CDR3 DNA: TGTGCTAGTGGGGACAGGGATAGCTCCTATAATTCACCCCTCCACTTT. Translating it yields CASGDRDSSYNSPLHF.